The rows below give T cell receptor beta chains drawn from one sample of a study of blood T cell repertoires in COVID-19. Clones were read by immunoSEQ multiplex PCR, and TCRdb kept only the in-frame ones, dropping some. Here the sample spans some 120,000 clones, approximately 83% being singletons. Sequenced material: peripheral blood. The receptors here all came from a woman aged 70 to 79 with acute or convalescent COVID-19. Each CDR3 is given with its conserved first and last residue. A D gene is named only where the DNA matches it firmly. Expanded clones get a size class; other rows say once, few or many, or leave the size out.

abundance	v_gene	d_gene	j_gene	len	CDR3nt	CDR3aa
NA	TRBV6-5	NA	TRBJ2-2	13	TGTGCCAGCAGTAAGACTTCTTCCGGGGAGCTGTTTTTT	CASSKTSSGELFF
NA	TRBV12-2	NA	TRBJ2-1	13	TGTGCAAGTCGCCCGGTCGGGAGCGATGAGCAGTTCTTC	CASRPVGSDEQFF
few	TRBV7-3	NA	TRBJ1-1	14	TGTGCCAGCAGCTCAAAAAGCGGGAACACTGAAGCTTTCTTT	CASSSKSGNTEAFF
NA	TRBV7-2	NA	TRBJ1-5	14	TGTGCCAGCAGCTTATACCCACTCCCCGGGCCCCAGCATTTT	CASSLYPLPGPQHF
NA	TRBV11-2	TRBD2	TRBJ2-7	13	TGTGCCAGCAGCCAGTCGGGGGGTCGGGAGCAGTACTTC	CASSQSGGREQYF
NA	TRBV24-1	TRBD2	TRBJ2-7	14	TGTGCCACCAGTGATACCTTGCGGGAGAACGAGCAGTACTTC	CATSDTLRENEQYF
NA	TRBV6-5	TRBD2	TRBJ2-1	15	TGTGCCAGCAGATCGACTAGCGGGGGGAACAATGAGCAGTTCTTC	CASRSTSGGNNEQFF
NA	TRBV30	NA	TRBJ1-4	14	TGTGCCTGGAGTGTAAGGGCAGGGAAGGAAAAACTGTTTTTT	CAWSVRAGKEKLFF
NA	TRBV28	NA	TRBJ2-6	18	TGTGCCAGCAGTTTAGCGAGCTCGCTGAGGTCTGGGGCCAACGTCCTGACTTTC	CASSLASSLRSGANVLTF
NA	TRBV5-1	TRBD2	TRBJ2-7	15	TGCGCCAGCAGCTTGGCTAGCGGGAGGGTTTACGAGCAGTACTTC	CASSLASGRVYEQYF
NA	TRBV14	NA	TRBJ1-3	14	TGTGCCAGCAGCCCAGGGGCCTCTGGAAACACCATATATTTT	CASSPGASGNTIYF
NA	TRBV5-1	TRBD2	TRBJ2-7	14	TGCGCCAGCAGCTCCACTAGCGGGAGGGTCGAGCAGTACTTC	CASSSTSGRVEQYF
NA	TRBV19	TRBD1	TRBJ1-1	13	TGTGCCAGTAGTATCAGGGGGCACGCTGAAGCTTTCTTT	CASSIRGHAEAFF
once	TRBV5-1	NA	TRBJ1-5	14	TGCGCCAGCAGCTTGGATACAGACAATCAGCCCCAGCATTTT	CASSLDTDNQPQHF
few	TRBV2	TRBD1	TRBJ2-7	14	TGTGCCAGCAGTGCCGGGACAGGGGGCGGCGAGCAGTACTTC	CASSAGTGGGEQYF
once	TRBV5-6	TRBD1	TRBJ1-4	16	TGTGCCAGCAGCCCGGACAGGGGCCGGGTGTCAGAAAAACTGTTTTTT	CASSPDRGRVSEKLFF
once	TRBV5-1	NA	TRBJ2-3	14	TGCGCCAGCAGTCCTAGCTCCGGGGCAGATACGCAGTATTTT	CASSPSSGADTQYF
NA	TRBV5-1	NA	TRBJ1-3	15	TGCGCCAGCAGCTTCGGGAGGGCCTCTGGAAACACCATATATTTT	CASSFGRASGNTIYF
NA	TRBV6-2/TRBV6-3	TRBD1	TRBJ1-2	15	TGTGCCAGCAGCCCTCGAGGACAGGGGGTCTCTGGCTACACCTTC	CASSPRGQGVSGYTF
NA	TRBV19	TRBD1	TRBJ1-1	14	TGTGCCAGTAGTAGCAACAGGGGGGGCACTGAAGCTTTCTTT	CASSSNRGGTEAFF
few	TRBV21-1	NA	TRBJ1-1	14	TGTGCCAGCAGCAAAGGACAGGAGAACACTGAAGCTTTCTTT	CASSKGQENTEAFF
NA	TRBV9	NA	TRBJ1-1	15	TGTGCCAGCAGCGTAGGAGGGAGCGTTAACACTGAAGCTTTCTTT	CASSVGGSVNTEAFF
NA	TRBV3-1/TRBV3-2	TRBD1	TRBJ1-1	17	TGTGCCAGCAGCCAAGGACTCACCCAGGGGGGCTGGACTGAAGCTTTCTTT	CASSQGLTQGGWTEAFF
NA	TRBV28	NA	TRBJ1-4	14	TGTGCCAGCAGCTCTCCGGTCGTAAATGAAAAACTGTTTTTT	CASSSPVVNEKLFF
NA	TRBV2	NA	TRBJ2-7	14	TGTGCCAGCAGCCCGACAGGACCGCCTTACGAGCAGTACTTC	CASSPTGPPYEQYF
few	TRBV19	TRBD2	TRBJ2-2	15	TGTGCCAGTACTCCTAGCGGGCTGAACACCGGGGAGCTGTTTTTT	CASTPSGLNTGELFF
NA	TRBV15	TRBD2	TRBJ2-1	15	TGTGCCACCAGTCCATCAGCGGGATCCTACAATGAGCAGTTCTTC	CATSPSAGSYNEQFF
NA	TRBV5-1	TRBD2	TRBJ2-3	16	TGCGCCAGCAGCTTAGTAGCGGGGGGGACCACAGATACGCAGTATTTT	CASSLVAGGTTDTQYF
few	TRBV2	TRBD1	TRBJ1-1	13	TGTGCCAGCACCGGGACAGGGGGCACTGAAGCTTTCTTT	CASTGTGGTEAFF
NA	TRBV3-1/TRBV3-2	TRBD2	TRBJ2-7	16	TGTGCCAGCAGCCAGGCCCTGGGACTAACAATGGGGGAGCAGTACTTC	CASSQALGLTMGEQYF
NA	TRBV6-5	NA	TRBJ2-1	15	TGTGCCAGCAGCCGGGACTCGAGCTCCTACAATGAGCAGTTCTTC	CASSRDSSSYNEQFF
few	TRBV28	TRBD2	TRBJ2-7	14	TGTGCCAGCACCCTGGGACTAGCGGTCTACGAGCAGTACTTC	CASTLGLAVYEQYF
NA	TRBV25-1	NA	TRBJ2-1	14	TGTGCCAGCAGTGAACCCCTGGCGGGAAATGAGCAGTTCTTC	CASSEPLAGNEQFF
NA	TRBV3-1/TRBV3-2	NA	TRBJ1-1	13	TGTGCCAGCAGCCAAGAGCCCGGGTTGGAGGCTTTCTTT	CASSQEPGLEAFF
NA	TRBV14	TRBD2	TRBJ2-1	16	TGTGCCAGCAGCCAAGAAGGGATAGCGGGGTTCAATGAGCAGTTCTTC	CASSQEGIAGFNEQFF
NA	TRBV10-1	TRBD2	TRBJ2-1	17	TGCGCCAGCAGTGATTACGGGACTAGCAAGGTCCATCCTGAGCAGTTCTTC	CASSDYGTSKVHPEQFF
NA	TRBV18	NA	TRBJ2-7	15	TGTGCCAGCTCACCTCCGGAAGGGGTCTTCTACGAGCAGTACTTC	CASSPPEGVFYEQYF
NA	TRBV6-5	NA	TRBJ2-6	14	TGTGCCAGCAGTCGAGGCACCGGGGCCAACGTCCTGACTTTC	CASSRGTGANVLTF
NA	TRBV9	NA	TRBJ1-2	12	TGTGCCAGCAGCGTAGTCGGCTATGGCTACACCTTC	CASSVVGYGYTF
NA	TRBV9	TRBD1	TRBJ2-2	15	TGTGCCAGCAGTCGGACAGGGGCGAACACCGGGGAGCTGTTTTTT	CASSRTGANTGELFF
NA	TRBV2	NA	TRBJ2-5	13	TGTGCCAGCAGTCGCGGCTTACAAGAGACCCAGTACTTC	CASSRGLQETQYF
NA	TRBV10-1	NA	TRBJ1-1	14	TGCGCCAGCAGTGATAGACATGAGAACACTGAAGCTTTCTTT	CASSDRHENTEAFF
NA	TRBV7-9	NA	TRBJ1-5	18	TGTGCCAGCAGCTCCACCCGACAGCCACCTCTACGCAATCAGCCCCAGCATTTT	CASSSTRQPPLRNQPQHF
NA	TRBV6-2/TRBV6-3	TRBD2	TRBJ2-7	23	TGTGCCAGCAGCCCTTGGCCGGGACAGGAGATGACTAGCGGGGGCACCTGGGGCTACGAGCAGTACTTC	CASSPWPGQEMTSGGTWGYEQYF
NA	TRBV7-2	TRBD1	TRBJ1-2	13	TGTGCCAGCAGCCCCACAGGGGTTGATGGCTACACCTTC	CASSPTGVDGYTF
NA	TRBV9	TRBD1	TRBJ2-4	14	TGTGCCAGCAGCGTAGGGGAAGGGGGCAACATTCAGTACTTC	CASSVGEGGNIQYF
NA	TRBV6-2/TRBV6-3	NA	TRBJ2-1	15	TGTGCCAGCAGTTATACGCCTACTAGTTACAATGAGCAGTTCTTC	CASSYTPTSYNEQFF
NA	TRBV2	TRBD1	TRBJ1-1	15	TGTGCCAGCATCGTAGAGGCGACAGGGCGGTCTGAAGCTTTCTTT	CASIVEATGRSEAFF
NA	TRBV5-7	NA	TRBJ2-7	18	TGTGCCAGCAGCTTGGCCGCGGGGCCAGCCCAGAGCTCCTACGAGCAGTACTTC	CASSLAAGPAQSSYEQYF
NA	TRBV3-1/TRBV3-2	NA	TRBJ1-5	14	TGTGCCAGCAGCCCAGGGGCAGGCAATCAGCCCCAGCATTTT	CASSPGAGNQPQHF
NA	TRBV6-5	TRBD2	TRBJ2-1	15	TGTGCCAGCAGAATTAGCGGGGGGAGTACATTTGAGCAGTTCTTC	CASRISGGSTFEQFF
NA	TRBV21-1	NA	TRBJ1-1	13	TGTGCCAGCAACAGGGGGCGGGGGACTGAAGCTTTCTTT	CASNRGRGTEAFF
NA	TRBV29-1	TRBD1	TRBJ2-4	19	TGCAGCGGCCCGTCCGCGGGACAGGGGGCGAATTTGGCCAAAAACATTCAGTACTTC	CSGPSAGQGANLAKNIQYF
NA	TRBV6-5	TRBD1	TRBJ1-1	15	TGTGCCAGCAGTAGGACAGGGGGGTTGAACACTGAAGCTTTCTTT	CASSRTGGLNTEAFF